The following is a TCR beta chain sequence with its context. Antigen specificity is unknown. PCR was performed using 60 Vbeta and 13 Jbeta primers. The data were produced by immunoSEQ multiplex PCR, yet TCRdb's version contains in-frame clones alone and is incomplete. This table holds under 250,000 clones, about 80% found once. The sample is drawn from a study of cytomegalovirus exposure and HLA in healthy donors. Study as a whole: Within the Caucasian-associated ancestry cluster were 81% of the approximately 400 genotyped donors.

Study conclusions and caveats: In an earlier analysis, in 587 donors, most V segments appeared productive either ~90% or ~30% of the time. A list of 150 or so TCR beta chains associated with cytomegalovirus was given. Through in vitro validation, three CMV-associated chains were shown to be specific for CMV antigens.

Germline-derived CDR1 and CDR2 are MNHEY and SMNVEV (reference sequence). The CDR3 loop spans 14 amino acids. Trimming at V came to 5 bases and at J to 5 bases, leaving 4 bases not matched to a gene. This clonotype was obtained from a man younger than 35 in good health and CMV-seronegative. The rearrangement links TRBV27 to TRBJ1-4; TRBD1 agrees at 8 bases. Source material: PBMCs. CDR3 residues: CASSPGQGNEKLFF. For the CDR3, the DNA is TGTGCCAGCAGTCCCGGACAGGGAAATGAAAAACTGTTTTTT.